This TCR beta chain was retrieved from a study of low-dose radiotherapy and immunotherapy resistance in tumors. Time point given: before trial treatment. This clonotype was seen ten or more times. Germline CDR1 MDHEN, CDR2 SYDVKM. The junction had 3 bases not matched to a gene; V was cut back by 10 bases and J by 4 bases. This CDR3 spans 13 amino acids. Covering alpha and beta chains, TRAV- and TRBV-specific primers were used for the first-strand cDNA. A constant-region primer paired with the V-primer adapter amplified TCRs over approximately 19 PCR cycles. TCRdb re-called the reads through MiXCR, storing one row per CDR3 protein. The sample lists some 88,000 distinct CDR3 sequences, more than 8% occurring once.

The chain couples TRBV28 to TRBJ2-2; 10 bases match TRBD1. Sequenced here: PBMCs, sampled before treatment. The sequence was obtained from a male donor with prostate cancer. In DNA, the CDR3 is TGTGCCATGGGGACAGGGGTCACCGGGGAGCTGTTTTTT. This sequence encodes CAMGTGVTGELFF.